The 17 T cell receptor beta chains below all came from one sample that was sequenced in a study of CD8+ T cells in alopecia areata. Following RNA extraction, reverse transcription yielded cDNA that acted as the sequencing template. Clones were read by immunoSEQ multiplex PCR, and TCRdb kept only the in-frame ones, dropping some. The sample consists of 150,000 to 200,000 clones, 45% to 60% of them appearing once. Sequenced input: CD4+ T cells sorted from blood. These receptors were taken from a human donor in good health.

The chain couples TRBV6-1 to TRBJ2-7, with D tentatively TRBD1 (5 bases). V was trimmed by 2 bases and J by 4 bases, leaving 12 bases between them. The CDR3 contains 14 residues. The germline gives CDR1 MNHNS, CDR2 SASEGT. The CDR3 sequence: CASSELNRLYEQYF. CDR3 DNA: TGTGCCAGCAGTGAACTTAACAGGTTATACGAGCAGTACTTC.

This sequence joins TRBV29-1 and TRBJ1-1; possible D gene TRBD1, 5 bases. CDR3 length equals 12 residues. Trimming took off 3 bases at V and 11 bases at J, with 16 bases between the two ends. In germline, CDR1 is SQVTM, CDR2 ANQGSEA. CDR3 DNA: TGCAGCGTTGACATGTCCGGGGGAGCCGCTTTCTTT. It encodes CSVDMSGGAAFF.

The chain has TRBV6-5 and TRBJ2-7; no firm D call. The V gene lost 6 bases and the J gene lost 6 bases, with 18 bases spanning the gap. Germline V lookup: CDR1 MNHEY, CDR2 SVGAGI. The CDR3 has 14 residues. The DNA for the CDR3 is TGTGCCAGCAGCCCTCGGACCCGCCTCGGCGAGCAGTACTTC. Translation gives CASSPRTRLGEQYF.

The chain has TRBV2 and TRBJ1-5, with TRBD1 as a possible D gene (5 bases). This CDR3 contains 14 residues. Germline CDR1 and CDR2: SNHLY and FYNNEI. Between the trimmed V and J ends, which lost 3 bases and 0 bases, there was a span of 6 bases. CDR3 residues: CASSETVSNQPQHF. DNA for the CDR3: TGTGCCAGCAGTGAGACAGTTAGCAATCAGCCCCAGCATTTT.

The rearrangement uses TRBV6-5 and TRBJ1-5; TRBD1 agrees at 7 bases. The junction had 6 bases not matched to a gene; V was cut back by 5 bases and J by 5 bases. Germline V gives CDR1 MNHEY, CDR2 SVGAGI. The CDR3 sequence is 14 residues long. Here the CDR3 DNA reads TGTGCCAGCAGTCCGACAGGGACCCATCAGCCCCAGCATTTT. Translating gives CASSPTGTHQPQHF.

The chain is built from TRBV11-2 and TRBJ2-2; D is possibly TRBD1 (7 bases). The CDR3 runs 13 residues. The germline CDR1 and CDR2 sequences are SGHAT and FQNNGV. The germline V and J ends were trimmed by 8 bases and 5 bases, with 12 bases remaining between them. CDR3 sequence (DNA): TGTGCCAGCCAGGGGGGAGCGACCGGGGAGCTGTTTTTT. It is translated as CASQGGATGELFF.

This rearrangement joins TRBV29-1 to TRBJ2-1, with a possible D match to TRBD1 (5 bases). Germline-derived CDR1 and CDR2 are SQVTM and ANQGSEA. The V end was cut by 6 bases, the J end by 4 bases, with 7 bases between. The CDR3 spans 11 residues. The CDR3 region is CSVTVYNEQFF. In nucleotides, the CDR3 is TGCAGCGTGACAGTTTACAATGAGCAGTTCTTC.

V and J are TRBV29-1 and TRBJ1-1; D not certain. The CDR3 totals 13 residues. Germline CDR1 SQVTM, CDR2 ANQGSEA. Trimming pared 1 base from V and 1 base from J, leaving 7 bases between. The CDR3 nucleotides read TGCAGCGTTGAAGGGAGGGAGAACACTGAAGCTTTCTTT. It is translated as CSVEGRENTEAFF.

This rearrangement joins TRBV11-2 to TRBJ2-7; 10 bases are a match to TRBD2. In germline, CDR1 is SGHAT, CDR2 FQNNGV. Trimming cost V 6 bases and J 5 bases; bases outside gene matches: 10. The CDR3 extends over 15 amino acids. The CDR3 region is CASRGIAGGDHEQYF. In DNA, the CDR3 is TGTGCCAGCAGGGGGATAGCGGGAGGAGACCACGAGCAGTACTTC. The whole variable domain, remainder taken from reference TRBV11-2 and TRBJ2-7, is EAGVAQSPRYKIIEKRQSVAFWCNPISGHATLYWYQQILGQGPKLLIQFQNNGVVDDSQLPKDRFSAERLKGVDSTLKIQPAKLEDSAVYLCASRGIAGGDHEQYFGPGTRLTVT.

V gene TRBV19 combines with J gene TRBJ2-3, with D possibly being TRBD1 or TRBD2 (5 bases each). Per germline, CDR1 LNHDA and CDR2 SQIVND (reference sequence). This CDR3 contains 14 residues. V lost 9 bases and J 2 bases, leaving 15 bases between the germline ends. CDR3 nucleotide sequence: TGTGCCAGCGAGGGGCCATTAAACACAGATACGCAGTATTTT. It is translated as CASEGPLNTDTQYF.

This clone was detected once. The chain uses TRBV30 and TRBJ1-1; possible D gene TRBD1, 6 bases. V was pared by 5 bases and J by 1 base, with 17 bases between. Germline V gene sequence: CDR1 GTSNPN, CDR2 SVGIG (reference sequence). The CDR3 extends over 15 amino acids. DNA of the CDR3: TGTGCCTGGGAGGGGGGGAGCTTCCCGAACACTGAAGCTTTCTTT. Amino acids: CAWEGGSFPNTEAFF.

The chain employs TRBV5-1 and TRBJ2-7; TRBD2 aligns across 11 bases. J was trimmed by 0 bases and V by 5 bases; bases with no gene match: 7. The CDR3 is made up of 16 amino acids. CDR1 is SGHRS, CDR2 YFSETQ, per germline. CDR3 loop: CASSLGGTSGSYEQYF. CDR3 bases: TGCGCCAGCAGTCTGGGCGGGACTAGCGGCTCCTACGAGCAGTACTTC.

For this clone: Distinct nucleotide sequences in the sample also encode this CDR3. The chain is built from TRBV7-8 and TRBJ1-5; D not resolved. Trimming removed 0 bases from V and 7 bases from J, with 7 bases in between. CDR1 is SGHVS, CDR2 FQNEAQ, per germline. This CDR3 has 13 amino acids. The CDR3 protein is CASSLALDQPQHF. CDR3 coding DNA: TGTGCCAGCAGCTTAGCCCTAGACCAGCCCCAGCATTTT.

The V and J genes are TRBV11-2 and TRBJ1-1; no clear D. CDR1 and CDR2 from the germline V gene are SGHAT and FQNNGV. This CDR3 is built from 14 residues. V lost 6 bases and J lost 2, with 13 bases in between. The CDR3 sequence is CASSPVRTNTEAFF. The CDR3 bases are TGTGCCAGCAGTCCCGTAAGAACTAACACTGAAGCTTTCTTT.

V and J are TRBV4-1 and TRBJ1-3, with a weak D call TRBD1 (5 bases). In germline, CDR1 is MGHRA, CDR2 YSYEKL. With 4 bases removed from V and 1 base from J, the gap between germline ends came to 8 bases. The length of the CDR3 is 14 residues. CDR3 region: CASSRGGSGNTIYF. The CDR3 region has the DNA TGCGCCAGCAGCCGCGGGGGATCTGGAAACACCATATATTTT.

The chain combines TRBV30 with TRBJ2-3; TRBD1 might be the D (5 bases). In germline, CDR1 is GTSNPN, CDR2 SVGIG (reference sequence). The length of the CDR3 is 14 residues. V dropped 8 bases and J dropped 2 bases, with 17 bases sitting between them. CDR3 nucleotide sequence: TGTGCCACCAAGACAGCCAGCTACACAGATACGCAGTATTTT. It encodes CATKTASYTDTQYF. Full variable domain (missing parts from reference TRBV30 and TRBJ2-3): SQTIHQWPATLVQPVGSPLSLECTVEGTSNPNLYWYRQAAGRGLQLLFYSVGIGQISSEVPQNLSASRPQDRQFILSSKKLLLSDSGFYLCATKTASYTDTQYFGPGTRLTVL.

The chain joins TRBV18 to TRBJ2-7, with 11 bases identical to TRBD1. The germline CDR1 and CDR2 sequences are KGHSH and LQKENI. The CDR3 consists of 14 residues. The V segment lost 3 bases and the J segment 2 bases; nucleotides outside the gene matches: 0. The CDR3 spells CASSPGQGAYEQYF. The CDR3 nucleotides are TGTGCCAGCTCACCGGGACAGGGGGCCTACGAGCAGTACTTC.